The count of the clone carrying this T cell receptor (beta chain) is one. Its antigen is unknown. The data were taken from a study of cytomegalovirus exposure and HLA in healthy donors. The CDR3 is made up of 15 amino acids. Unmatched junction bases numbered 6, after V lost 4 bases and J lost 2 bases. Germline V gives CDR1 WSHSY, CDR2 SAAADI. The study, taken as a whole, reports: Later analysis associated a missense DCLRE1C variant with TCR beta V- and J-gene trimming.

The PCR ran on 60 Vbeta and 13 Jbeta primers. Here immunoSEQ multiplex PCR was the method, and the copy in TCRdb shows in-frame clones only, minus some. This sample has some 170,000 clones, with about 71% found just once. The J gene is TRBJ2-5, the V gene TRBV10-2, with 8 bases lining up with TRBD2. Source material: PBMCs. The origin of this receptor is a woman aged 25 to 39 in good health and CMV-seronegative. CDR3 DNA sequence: TGCGCCAGCAGTGTGTACGGGAGGGGGCAAGAGACCCAGTACTTC. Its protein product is CASSVYGRGQETQYF.